The clone carrying this TCR beta chain came up a few times. Amplification used 60 Vbeta primers and 13 Jbeta primers. Produced via immunoSEQ multiplex PCR; TCRdb's table is partial and in-frame only. The sample carries 100,000 to 150,000 clones, about two thirds recorded once. This sample is drawn from a study of cytomegalovirus exposure and HLA in healthy donors. At the level of the study: Earlier findings included 100 million to 130 million unique TCR beta sequences obtained from around 180 million T cells.

Trimming at V came to 6 bases and at J to 4 bases, leaving 5 bases not matched to a gene. This CDR3 comprises 14 residues. Germline V CDR1 and CDR2: SNHLY, FYNNEI. The rearrangement links TRBV2 to TRBJ2-7; 11 nucleotides line up with TRBD2. The receptor was isolated from a man aged 55 to 70 in good health and CMV-seropositive. Sequenced sample: PBMCs. CDR3 sequence (DNA): TGTGCCAGCAGATTACTAGCGGGGGCTTACGAGCAGTACTTC. Translated: CASRLLAGAYEQYF.